This is a list of T cell receptor beta chains from one sample in a study of blood T cell repertoires in COVID-19. The protocol was immunoSEQ multiplex PCR, while the TCRdb copy is restricted to in-frame clones and leaves out a portion. The sample contains 200,000 to 300,000 clones, 70% to 90% of which appear only once. Sequencing was performed on peripheral blood. Every receptor here comes from a woman aged 40 to 50 with acute or convalescent COVID-19. Each CDR3 is given with its conserved first and last residue. The D gene is left open where the match is weak. Some rows have no size entry. The others give once, few or many, or a class for an expanded clone.

>.|.|TRBJ2-1|TRBV5-1
CASRNGQITYNEQFF
TGCGCCAGCAGAAACGGACAGATCACCTACAATGAGCAGTTCTTC
>TRBD1|once|TRBJ1-1|TRBV5-1
CASSLTGTVNTEAFF
TGCGCCAGCAGCTTAACCGGGACAGTGAACACTGAAGCTTTCTTT
>TRBD1|.|TRBJ2-1|TRBV5-4
CASRLSGTGGGVIRNEQFF
TGTGCCAGCAGGTTGTCCGGGACAGGGGGAGGTGTGATTAGGAATGAGCAGTTCTTC
>TRBD1|.|TRBJ1-6|TRBV6-6
CASDDRGRMIPLHF
TGTGCCAGCGACGACAGGGGGCGAATGATCCCCCTCCACTTT
>.|.|TRBJ1-2|TRBV10-3
CAISTANYGYTF
TGTGCCATCAGTACGGCTAACTATGGCTACACCTTC
>.|.|TRBJ1-1|TRBV7-8
CASSLAPGGGGPEAFF
TGTGCCAGCAGCTTAGCCCCCGGCGGGGGAGGCCCTGAAGCTTTCTTT
>.|few|TRBJ1-1|TRBV5-4
CASSFLGGVREAFF
TGTGCCAGCAGCTTTTTGGGGGGGGTCCGTGAAGCTTTCTTT
>TRBD1|few|TRBJ2-3|TRBV18
CASSPDRVTQYF
TGTGCCAGCTCACCGGACAGGGTTACGCAGTATTTT
>.|.|TRBJ2-1|TRBV30
CALEPDNSYNEQFF
TGTGCCCTGGAGCCGGATAACTCCTACAATGAGCAGTTCTTC
>.|.|TRBJ2-5|TRBV7-2
CASSSNGGNKETQYF
TGTGCCAGCAGTAGTAACGGGGGAAACAAAGAGACCCAGTACTTC
>.|.|TRBJ1-6|TRBV7-9
CASQGSQSPLHF
TGTGCCAGTCAGGGGTCTCAATCACCCCTCCACTTT
>.|.|TRBJ1-1|TRBV27
CASSLAGSSEAFF
TGTGCCAGCAGTTTAGCGGGGTCAAGTGAAGCTTTCTTT
>TRBD1|.|TRBJ1-4|TRBV5-4
CASSITGVGGEKLFF
TGTGCCAGCAGCATCACAGGGGTGGGGGGTGAAAAACTGTTTTTT
>TRBD2|.|TRBJ2-5|TRBV6-5
CATRGVAGGQETQYF
TGTGCCACCCGGGGGGTAGCGGGGGGCCAAGAGACCCAGTACTTC
>.|.|TRBJ1-1|TRBV6-6
CASSNPQRDTEAFF
TGTGCCAGCAGCAATCCCCAGAGGGACACTGAAGCTTTCTTT
>.|.|TRBJ1-1|TRBV20-1
CSATFLKIAFF
TGCAGTGCTACCTTCCTTAAAATCGCTTTCTTT
>TRBD1|.|TRBJ2-5|TRBV5-1
CASSSTGTGFQETQYF
TGCGCCAGCAGCTCAACCGGGACAGGCTTCCAAGAGACCCAGTACTTC
>.|.|TRBJ1-1|TRBV28
CASSRPGNTEAFF
TGTGCCAGCAGTCGCCCGGGGAACACTGAAGCTTTCTTT
>TRBD2|once|TRBJ2-5|TRBV13
CASSLGLASQETQYF
TGTGCCAGCAGCCTGGGACTAGCGAGCCAAGAGACCCAGTACTTC
>.|.|TRBJ1-2|TRBV7-2
CASSVAAVKRTNYGYTF
TGTGCCAGCAGCGTCGCGGCGGTGAAGCGAACGAACTATGGCTACACCTTC
>.|.|TRBJ2-5|TRBV6-5
CASSYSGGEGETQYF
TGTGCCAGCAGTTACTCAGGCGGTGAGGGAGAGACCCAGTACTTC
>.|.|TRBJ1-5|TRBV6-5
CASRTGEQPQHF
TGTGCCAGCAGGACAGGAGAACAGCCCCAGCATTTT
>.|.|TRBJ2-2|TRBV27
CASSSTGNTGELFF
TGTGCCAGCAGTAGCACAGGGAACACCGGGGAGCTGTTTTTT
>.|.|TRBJ1-2|TRBV5-5
CASTPDGNYGYTF
TGTGCCAGCACTCCTGACGGGAACTATGGCTACACCTTC
>TRBD1|once|TRBJ1-2|TRBV27
CASSTGTGDGYTF
TGTGCCAGCAGTACCGGGACAGGGGATGGCTACACCTTC
>TRBD1|.|TRBJ1-4|TRBV10-1
CASSARTGTNEKLFF
TGCGCCAGCAGTGCCCGGACAGGGACTAATGAAAAACTGTTTTTT
>TRBD1|.|TRBJ1-1|TRBV19
CASRKQQGQGMVNTEAFF
TGTGCCAGTAGAAAGCAGCAGGGACAGGGGATGGTGAACACTGAAGCTTTCTTT
>.|few|TRBJ1-2|TRBV12-3/TRBV12-4
CASLIKSFYGYTF
TGTGCCAGCTTAATAAAATCCTTCTATGGCTACACCTTC
>.|.|TRBJ1-2|TRBV24-1
CATSDGPGHLNYGYTF
TGTGCCACCAGTGATGGCCCGGGACACCTAAACTATGGCTACACCTTC
>TRBD1|once|TRBJ1-2|TRBV10-2
CASSVDRAGYTF
TGCGCCAGCAGTGTGGACAGGGCAGGCTACACCTTC
>.|.|TRBJ1-2|TRBV7-8
CASSLVSVGTNYGYTF
TGTGCCAGCAGCTTAGTCTCGGTCGGGACTAACTATGGCTACACCTTC
>.|.|TRBJ2-2|TRBV29-1
CSVDRGTGELFF
TGCAGCGTTGATAGGGGAACCGGGGAGCTGTTTTTT
>TRBD1|few|TRBJ1-5|TRBV3-1/TRBV3-2
CASSQQGENQPQHF
TGTGCCAGCAGCCAACAGGGGGAGAATCAGCCCCAGCATTTT
>.|.|TRBJ1-1|TRBV6-6
CASSRTGNTEAFF
TGTGCCAGCTCCCGTACAGGGAACACTGAAGCTTTCTTT
>.|few|TRBJ1-2|TRBV6-5
CASSPLTENYGYTF
TGTGCCAGCAGCCCCCTGACAGAGAACTATGGCTACACCTTC
>.|.|TRBJ1-5|TRBV19
CASSIEAGGSSNQPQHF
TGTGCCAGTAGTATAGAGGCGGGGGGATCGAGCAATCAGCCCCAGCATTTT
>.|.|TRBJ1-1|TRBV29-1
CSVVRGSAEAFF
TGCAGCGTTGTAAGGGGGAGCGCTGAAGCTTTCTTT
>.|.|TRBJ1-1|TRBV19
CASSNGADSFF
TGTGCCAGTAGTAATGGGGCAGATTCTTTCTTT
>.|.|TRBJ2-3|TRBV9
CASSVGGGATDTQYF
TGTGCCAGCAGCGTAGGTGGGGGGGCCACAGATACGCAGTATTTT